Here is one TCR beta chain with its context. This clone's antigen is unknown. No base quality values were provided; no much bigger clone lies one nucleotide off. The donors belonged to the validation cohort of 90 to 150 subjects, which was separate from the approximately 700-subject first cohort. The library was built by means of the immunoSEQ multiplex PCR assay. The study's own analysis went as follows. A statistical classification framework was developed to diagnose cytomegalovirus status using the catalog of TCR beta chain sequences. As stored in TCRdb, this immuneACCESS dataset retains in-frame rearrangements with V and J assigned. A fraction of the clones does not appear; measured against another copy, unresolved V genes explain less than half of the discrepancy, and the remainder lacks a known reason. V and J calls plus clone size are reproduced from that table; the DNA served to infer D and trimming. For this sample there are around 130,000 clones; more than 75% appear just once. The ten most abundant clones make up 2.1% of the sample.

These data come from a study of cytomegalovirus exposure and HLA in healthy donors (dated by TCRdb to the late 2010s). Some background on the complete study: According to a later analysis, one platform produced both the 120 validation repertoires and the 666 repertoires of the first cohort. The study aimed to test whether signatures of past pathogen exposure could be identified by cataloging public T cell receptors. To predict cytomegalovirus infection status, the study brought together high-throughput TCR immunosequencing, statistical association of individual TCRs with disease status, and machine learning. Besides the first cohort of around 670 subjects, a separate validation cohort made up of 120 different subjects was used. Overall study results and their limits: Across donors, most TCR sequences were observed very rarely, whereas some public TCRs were present in many individuals. The study gave a list of 150 to 200 TCR beta chains associated with cytomegalovirus. Subsequent analysis determined that TCRs grouped into clusters in the first cohort also showed a tendency toward co-occurrence across the roughly 120 validation repertoires, and 94% of cluster scores exceeded 0. In vitro tests confirmed that a few of the cytomegalovirus-associated TCR beta chains recognize cytomegalovirus antigens. The classifier was reported to diagnose cytomegalovirus status with high specificity and sensitivity in both the original cohort and the validation cohort. All 120 or so repertoires were used to score co-occurrence in the validation cohort in a later analysis, because that analysis had no HLA typing for the cohort. It was suggested by the authors that the approach could potentially be generalized to other disease states and immunological phenotypes.

The source is a woman aged 25 to 39 in good health and CMV-seronegative. Sequencing was done on a sample of PBMCs.

Here the CDR3 is given as CASSLIGTGVSNEQFF. In nucleotides, the sequence is TGTGCCAGCAGTTTAATAGGGACAGGGGTTTCAAATGAGCAGTTCTTC. The rearranged chain carries TRBV27 and TRBJ2-1; TRBD1 lines up with 10 middle nucleotides. The CDR3, from cysteine to phenylalanine, totals 16 residues. The DNA shown is the 48-base CDR3, in frame from base 1. Trimmed from V: 2 bases; trimmed from J: 7 bases; junction bases lacking a gene match: 8. In the germline V gene (reference sequence), CDR1 corresponds to MNHEY and CDR2 to SMNVEV.